This is a list of T cell receptor beta chains from one sample in a study of technical replicates of blood from a handful of donors. Some clones are missing from TCRdb's copy, which holds only in-frame ones; the method was immunoSEQ multiplex PCR. The sample comprises 65,000 to 80,000 clones, approximately 95% of which are singletons, and roughly 0.25% rests with the top ten. Sample: T cells isolated from PBMCs. These receptors originate from a human donor in good health. Each CDR3 is given with its conserved first and last residue. Fields, in order: J gene, V gene, D gene, clone size, CDR3 protein, CDR3 DNA. The D gene is left open where the match is weak. Rows give clone size only sometimes, using once, few, many, or a class for an expanded clone.

>TRBJ1-1|TRBV28|NA|NA
CASSSGTEEGTEAFF
TGTGCCAGCAGTTCGGGGACGGAGGAGGGCACTGAAGCTTTCTTT
>TRBJ2-1|TRBV4-1|NA|NA
CASSQGPHDEQFF
TGCGCCAGCAGCCAAGGGCCCCACGATGAGCAGTTCTTC
>TRBJ1-1|TRBV6-5|NA|few
CASSYEVNTEAFF
TGTGCCAGCAGTTACGAGGTGAACACTGAAGCTTTCTTT
>TRBJ2-1|TRBV7-2|TRBD1|NA
CAIIGQGPYNEQFF
TGTGCCATCATAGGACAGGGGCCCTACAATGAGCAGTTCTTC
>TRBJ1-1|TRBV29-1|TRBD1|NA
CSVHRGGTEAFF
TGCAGCGTTCACAGGGGCGGCACTGAAGCTTTCTTT
>TRBJ2-2|TRBV29-1|NA|few
CSVGRGGELFF
TGCAGCGTTGGGAGGGGCGGGGAGCTGTTTTTT
>TRBJ1-2|TRBV2|TRBD1|NA
CADRVSGYGYTF
TGTGCCGACAGGGTGAGCGGCTATGGCTACACCTTC
>TRBJ2-5|TRBV6-5|TRBD2|NA
CASSRLAGQETQYF
TGTGCCAGCAGTCGTTTAGCGGGGCAAGAGACCCAGTACTTC
>TRBJ2-7|TRBV5-1|NA|NA
CASRETGRQLYEQYF
TGCGCCAGCCGAGAGACCGGGAGACAACTGTACGAGCAGTACTTC
>TRBJ2-7|TRBV27|NA|NA
CASSLPGESYEQYF
TGTGCCAGCAGTTTACCGGGAGAGTCTTACGAGCAGTACTTC
>TRBJ1-1|TRBV27|NA|NA
CASSARTASNTEAFF
TGTGCCAGCAGTGCCCGGACAGCTTCGAACACTGAAGCTTTCTTT
>TRBJ2-5|TRBV29-1|NA|NA
CSGGQGGETQYF
TGCAGCGGTGGACAGGGAGGGGAGACCCAGTACTTC
>TRBJ1-3|TRBV19|NA|NA
CASSIAGSGNTIYF
TGTGCCAGTAGTATTGCCGGGTCTGGAAACACCATATATTTT
>TRBJ2-6|TRBV6-1|NA|NA
CASTKGSLGANVLTF
TGTGCCAGTACTAAAGGTTCCCTTGGGGCCAACGTCCTGACTTTC
>TRBJ1-2|TRBV11-2|TRBD1|NA
CASSRPGTGGAGYGYTF
TGTGCCAGCAGCCGACCCGGGACAGGGGGCGCGGGTTATGGCTACACCTTC
>TRBJ1-2|TRBV5-6|TRBD1|NA
CASSLAGGRGYTF
TGTGCCAGCAGCTTGGCAGGGGGCAGAGGCTACACCTTC
>TRBJ2-7|TRBV6-5|NA|NA
CASWGGSNEQYF
TGTGCCAGCTGGGGGGGCTCTAACGAGCAGTACTTC
>TRBJ2-7|TRBV6-5|NA|few
CASGRDYEQYF
TGTGCCAGCGGACGGGATTACGAGCAGTACTTC
>TRBJ2-7|TRBV5-1|NA|once
CASSTDSAYEQYF
TGCGCCAGCAGCACCGACAGTGCCTACGAGCAGTACTTC
>TRBJ2-7|TRBV29-1|NA|NA
CSVRDSYEQYF
TGCAGCGTGCGGGACAGTTACGAGCAGTACTTC
>TRBJ1-2|TRBV20-1|NA|NA
CSAIANYGYTF
TGCAGTGCTATAGCTAACTATGGCTACACCTTC
>TRBJ1-1|TRBV4-2|NA|once
CASSLKLTNTEAFF
TGTGCCAGCAGCCTTAAATTGACTAACACTGAAGCTTTCTTT
>TRBJ2-3|TRBV11-2|TRBD2|once
CASSPQLAGVPSAVTQYF
TGTGCCAGCAGCCCCCAGCTAGCGGGAGTACCCTCCGCAGTTACGCAGTATTTT
>TRBJ2-1|TRBV29-1|NA|NA
CSVDTTANNEQFF
TGCAGCGTTGATACGACAGCCAACAATGAGCAGTTCTTC
>TRBJ2-7|TRBV18|NA|NA
CASSHQQVLDEQYF
TGTGCCAGCTCACACCAACAGGTGTTGGACGAGCAGTACTTC
>TRBJ1-1|TRBV9|NA|NA
CASSVETRNEEAFF
TGTGCCAGCAGCGTAGAGACCAGGAACGAAGAAGCTTTCTTT
>TRBJ2-6|TRBV5-1|NA|NA
CASSDRPNSGANVLTF
TGCGCCAGCAGTGACAGGCCCAACTCTGGGGCCAACGTCCTGACTTTC
>TRBJ2-3|TRBV19|NA|NA
CASSISAGAIDTQYF
TGTGCCAGTAGTATATCGGCAGGGGCAATAGATACGCAGTATTTT
>TRBJ1-2|TRBV7-3|TRBD1|NA
CASSFDRAADYTF
TGTGCCAGCAGCTTTGACAGGGCAGCCGACTACACCTTC
>TRBJ2-7|TRBV7-8|TRBD1|NA
CASSMSDRVYEQYF
TGTGCCAGCAGCATGTCCGACAGGGTGTACGAGCAGTACTTC
>TRBJ1-1|TRBV7-2|NA|NA
CASSRRYGANTEAFF
TGTGCCAGCAGCCGCCGCTATGGGGCAAACACTGAAGCTTTCTTT
>TRBJ1-3|TRBV30|NA|NA
CAWLSQVAGNTIYF
TGTGCCTGGCTTTCACAGGTGGCGGGAAACACCATATATTTT
>TRBJ2-3|TRBV19|NA|NA
CASSRWASMTDTQYF
TGTGCCAGTAGTAGGTGGGCTAGCATGACAGATACGCAGTATTTT
>TRBJ1-1|TRBV4-1|TRBD1|NA
CASSHQQGASTEAFF
TGCGCCAGCAGCCACCAGCAGGGGGCCAGCACTGAAGCTTTCTTT
>TRBJ1-1|TRBV18|NA|NA
CASSPTRVVNTEAFF
TGTGCCAGCTCACCAACCAGGGTAGTGAACACTGAAGCTTTCTTT
>TRBJ2-1|TRBV7-9|TRBD1|NA
CASSGQVGTGVNEQFF
TGTGCCAGCAGCGGTCAGGTGGGGACAGGGGTAAATGAGCAGTTCTTC
>TRBJ2-1|TRBV11-3|NA|NA
CASSVVGLGPADEQFF
TGTGCCAGCAGCGTGGTAGGGCTAGGACCAGCGGATGAGCAGTTCTTC